This entry lists 23 T cell receptor beta chains sequenced from one sample in a study of tumor and adjacent non-tumor tissue in lung cancer. This sample's RNA came from whole unsorted tissue. A modified ARM-PCR protocol with three rounds of nested PCR amplified TCRbeta. One entry per CDR3 protein, called by TCRdb with MiXCR from the multiplex PCR reads. The sample consists of 110,000 or so distinct CDR3 sequences, about 75% of them appearing once. The sample was lung tumor tissue. Receptors were obtained from a woman in her sixties with non-small cell lung cancer.

About this clonotype: Without the conserved terminal phenylalanine or tryptophan, this CDR3 likely stems from a read error. V usage is TRBV4-2 and J usage is TRBJ2-5; TRBD2 aligns across 8 bases. This CDR3 is built from 15 residues. Germline V lookup: CDR1 LGHNA, CDR2 YNFKEQ. This chain's CDR3 is CVSKRGGDNRETQYS. The DNA for the CDR3 is TGTGTCAGCAAACGGGGGGGCGATAACCGAGAGACCCAGTACTCC.

There are many counts of this clonotype. The chain couples TRBV4-3 to TRBJ2-3, with D possibly being TRBD2 (5 bases). The V gene lost 0 bases and the J gene lost 3 bases, with 16 bases spanning the gap. This CDR3 spans 17 amino acids. Looked up from germline, CDR1 is LGHNA and CDR2 is YSLEER. CDR3 in amino acids: CASSQDRLATWTDTQYF. CDR3 sequence (DNA): TGCGCCAGCAGCCAAGATCGGCTAGCTACGTGGACAGATACGCAGTATTTT.

The V and J genes are TRBV5-1 and TRBJ1-2; D is ambiguous. V was trimmed by 0 bases and J by 14 bases, leaving 20 bases between them. Germline V gene lookup returns CDR1 SGHRS and CDR2 YFSETQ. The CDR3 extends over 14 amino acids. In nucleotides, the CDR3 is TGCGCCAGCAGCTTGGAGGGTGGAGAGTATGGCAAGACCTTC. Protein product: CASSLEGGEYGKTF.

A word on this clonotype: One junction end disagrees with the germline gene, perhaps due to a read error. The rearrangement links TRBV28 to TRBJ1-6; no clear D. In germline, CDR1 is MDHEN, CDR2 SYDVKM. The CDR3 runs 16 residues. CDR3 protein: CASSSPGGPLNSPLNF. CDR3 nucleotides: TGTGCCAGCAGTTCCCCGGGAGGCCCTCTAAATTCACCCCTCAACTTT.

The sample holds one count of this clonotype. The chain carries TRBV29-1 and TRBJ2-3; maybe TRBD2 (5 bases). Germline V gene sequence: CDR1 SQVTM, CDR2 ANQGSEA. Deletions cut 7 bases from V and 15 bases from J, with 23 bases between. CDR3 length equals 12 residues. CDR3 DNA: TGCAGCGCGACTACGTCGACCGATACACATTATTTT. It yields the protein CSATTSTDTHYF.

The chain is built from TRBV5-1 and TRBJ2-3; D is perhaps TRBD2 (5 bases). The CDR3 loop spans 15 amino acids. Per the germline V gene, CDR1 is SGHRS and CDR2 is YFSETQ. Trimming pared 8 bases from V and 0 bases from J, leaving 16 bases between. The CDR3 nucleotides read TGCGCCAGTAACTTGAGCGGAGCTAGCACAGATACGCAGTATTTT. Residues: CASNLSGASTDTQYF.

Of note for this clonotype: Compared with germline, one end of the junction differs, possibly owing to a read error. The chain links TRBV4-2 to TRBJ2-2, with D maybe TRBD2 (6 bases). Germline assignment: CDR1 LGHNA and CDR2 YNFKEQ. The CDR3 sequence is 16 residues long. The CDR3 loop reads CVSSQVQGVGTGGLFF. The DNA for the CDR3 is TGTGTCAGCAGCCAAGTTCAGGGAGTAGGCACCGGGGGGCTGTTTTTT.

This clonotype came up a few times. A much larger clonotype is one base distant, so this may be a read error. This chain links TRBV20-1 with TRBJ2-1; D is undetermined. The CDR3 runs to 12 residues. In germline, CDR1 is DFQATT, CDR2 SNEGSKA (reference sequence). V lost 3 bases to trimming and J lost 9 bases, with 12 bases between them. The CDR3 DNA reads TGCAGTGCTAGGGGGTCGGCTGGTGAGCAGTTCTTC. Translated, it gives CSARGSAGEQFF.

The chain employs TRBV20-1 and TRBJ2-7, with 9 bases matching TRBD2. The CDR3 loop spans 14 amino acids. CDR1 and CDR2 (germline): DFQATT, SNEGSKA (reference sequence). In nucleotides, the CDR3 is TGCACTGTTATACCAGCGGGGGGCCTGGGTGAGCAGTACTTC. This sequence encodes CTVIPAGGLGEQYF.

This clonotype occurred a few times. The junction departs from the called germline gene at one end, perhaps through a read error. The V gene is TRBV6-1, the J gene TRBJ2-5, with D possibly being TRBD1 (5 bases). CDR1 and CDR2 from the germline V gene are MNHNS and SASEGT. The CDR3 has 13 residues. The CDR3 protein is CASSEHRKETHYF. CDR3 bases: TGTGCCAGTAGTGAGCACAGGAAAGAGACCCACTACTTC.

About this clonotype itself: The junction differs from germline at one of its ends, possibly a read error. V and J are TRBV20-1 and TRBJ1-5, with 9 positions matching TRBD1. The CDR3 runs 12 residues. Per the germline V gene, CDR1 is DFQATT and CDR2 is SNEGSKA (reference sequence). The CDR3 DNA sequence: TGCAGTGCCGACAGGGGGGGCCAGCTCCAGCATTTT. It codes for CSADRGGQLQHF.

This clonotype is medium-sized (0.01 to 0.1%). The rearrangement uses TRBV11-2 and TRBJ1-1; D ambiguous. CDR3 length: 13 residues. From germline, CDR1 is SGHAT and CDR2 FQNNGV. V lost 4 bases and J 7 bases, leaving 13 bases between the germline ends. The CDR3 DNA reads TGTGCCAGCAGCTCTTCGCCCGGGAATGAAGCTTTCTTT. Amino acid sequence: CASSSSPGNEAFF.

This clonotype has just a few counts. The CDR3 ends on some other residue instead of the conserved phenylalanine or tryptophan, so this is likely a read error. The chain employs TRBV20-1 and TRBJ2-1, with a possible D match to TRBD2 (5 bases). The V gene's germline CDR1 is DFQATT and CDR2 SNEGSKA (reference sequence). The V and J ends lost 6 bases and 4 bases respectively, with 10 bases between them. The CDR3 sequence is 12 residues long. The CDR3 here is CSALASYNEQFL. In DNA, the CDR3 is TGCAGTGCGCTAGCATCTTACAATGAGCAGTTCTTG.

Worth noting for this clonotype: This may come from a read error, since a much larger clone is one base off. The V gene is TRBV6-1, the J gene TRBJ1-1; unclear D gene. The V end lost 7 bases, the J end lost 10 bases, and 22 bases lay between the germline ends. This CDR3 has 14 residues. Germline V gene lookup returns CDR1 MNHNS and CDR2 SASEGT. This chain's CDR3 is CASIDWEGPSVAFF. CDR3 nucleotides: TGTGCCAGCATCGACTGGGAGGGTCCAAGCGTAGCTTTCTTT.

With regard to this clonotype: It may be a read error: a sequence one base away is much more abundant. CDR3 amino acids: CASRLEGRGEAFF. CDR3 nucleotide sequence: TGTGCTAGTCGTTTGGAGGGGCGGGGTGAAGCTTTCTTT. This chain uses TRBV12-5 with TRBJ1-1, with D possibly TRBD1 on 5 matching bases. CDR3 length: 13 residues. Germline V gene data show CDR1 as LGHNT and CDR2 as FRNRAP.

The chain couples TRBV28 to TRBJ2-2, with D perhaps matching TRBD1 (5 bases). Trimming shortened V by 7 bases and J by 1 base, and 13 bases separated the two germline ends. The CDR3 spans 15 residues. The germline V gene has CDR1 MDHEN and CDR2 SYDVKM. CDR3 region: CASKNGQGNTGELFF. The DNA of the CDR3 is TGTGCCAGCAAAAACGGCCAGGGGAACACCGGGGAGCTGTTTTTT.

For this clonotype: An end of the junction does not agree with germline; a read error may underlie this. J is TRBJ2-3 and V is TRBV11-2; no definite D call. The length of the CDR3 is 15 residues. Germline CDR1 is SGHAT and CDR2 is FQNNGV. The CDR3 reads CASNLVARCAYTQYF. For the CDR3, the DNA is TGTGCCAGCAACTTAGTCGCCCGGTGCGCATATACGCAGTATTTT.

To note about this clonotype: The CDR3 does not end in the conserved phenylalanine or tryptophan, so this is likely a read error. The chain recombines TRBV11-3 with TRBJ2-3; D may be TRBD2 (5 bases). CDR3 length equals 16 residues. Per germline, CDR1 SGHNT and CDR2 YENEEA. CDR3 DNA sequence: TGTACCAGCAGCCCCCGCCAGAAGGAGGGCACAGATACGCAGTATATT. It specifies CTSSPRQKEGTDTQYI.

For this clonotype: Germline and junction disagree at one end, which may indicate a read error. V usage is TRBV11-2 and J usage is TRBJ1-1; D ambiguous. Germline V gene sequence: CDR1 SGHAT, CDR2 FQNNGV. CDR3 length: 15 amino acids. CDR3 in amino acids: CASSVEPGPNTEGFF. The CDR3 coding sequence is TGTGCCAGCAGCGTAGAGCCAGGACCCAACACTGAAGGTTTCTTT.

On this clonotype itself: The conserved phenylalanine or tryptophan is not found at the CDR3 terminus, so this likely reflects a read error. The chain combines TRBV20-1 with TRBJ2-1; 11 nucleotides agree with TRBD2. The CDR3 runs 15 residues. Germline loops: CDR1 DFQATT, CDR2 SNEGSKA (reference sequence). Unmatched junction bases numbered 15, after V lost 4 bases and J lost 13 bases. The CDR3 coding sequence is TGCAGTGCTACAAGTAGCGGGAGGGGTCGGGGTGAACAGTTCATC. This sequence encodes CSATSSGRGRGEQFI.

As for this clonotype: The junction does not match germline at one end; this may be a read error. The genes are TRBV6-2 or TRBV6-3 and TRBJ2-7; D perhaps matches TRBD1 (7 bases). The CDR3 extends over 13 amino acids. Germline V gene sequence: CDR1 MNHEY, CDR2 SVGEGT. CDR3 nucleotides: TGTGTCAGCACGCCAGGGGGAGGCTACGAGCAGTACTTC. Translated: CVSTPGGGYEQYF.

In regard to this clonotype: One end of the junction is discordant with germline, which a read error may explain. The genes are TRBV12-3 or TRBV12-4 and TRBJ2-1; D gene ambiguous. The CDR3 is made up of 12 amino acids. CDR3 in amino acids: CANNFRYNELFF. Written as DNA, the CDR3 is TGTGCCAACAATTTCAGGTACAATGAGCTGTTCTTC.

The sample holds one count of this clonotype. The chain employs TRBV5-4 and TRBJ2-2; either TRBD1 or TRBD2 may supply D (5 bases each). CDR3 length: 15 amino acids. Germline CDR1 is SGHNT and CDR2 is YYREEE (reference sequence). The V end was cut by 7 bases, the J end by 6 bases, with 19 bases between. In nucleotides, the CDR3 is TGTGCCAGCCATAGGGGAGCCCTAGTACCCGGGGAGCTGTTTTTT. Translating gives CASHRGALVPGELFF. Looking up the rest from reference TRBV5-4 and TRBJ2-2 gives the full variable domain: ETGVTQSPTHLIKTRGQQVTLRCSSQSGHNTVSWYQQALGQGPQFIFQYYREEENGRGNFPPRFSGLQFPNYSSELNVNALELDDSALYLCASHRGALVPGELFFGEGSRLTVL.